The 29 T cell receptor beta chains presented below share a single source sample, sequenced in a study of Ad26.COV2.S vaccination and SARS-CoV-2 variants. TCRdb's table, derived via immunoSEQ multiplex PCR, lists solely in-frame clones and lacks some. The sample records about 330,000 clones, roughly 90% being singletons. Treatment described: 15 to 20 received Ad26.COV2.S at low or high dose, single or two shots; 5 received placebo; per-sample allocation not given. The study sampled participants on day 63 after the first vaccine or placebo injection. Sample: peripheral blood, taken in a trial of Ad26.COV2.S vaccine versus placebo. All receptors come from a person between 18 and 60 years old who received the Ad26.COV2.S COVID-19 vaccine or a placebo.

V is TRBV5-6 and J is TRBJ1-5; D uncertain. Trimming pared 0 bases from V and 7 bases from J, leaving 5 bases between. The V gene's germline CDR1 is SGHDT and CDR2 YYEEEE. The CDR3 is 12 residues long. The CDR3 is CASSLAEQPQHF. The DNA for the CDR3 is TGTGCCAGCAGCTTGGCGGAGCAGCCCCAGCATTTT.

The V and J genes are TRBV30 and TRBJ1-2; TRBD1 agrees at 12 bases. CDR1 GTSNPN and CDR2 SVGIG come from the germline V gene (reference sequence). The CDR3 is made up of 14 amino acids. V gave up 3 bases and J gave up 3 bases; unmatched junction bases: 2. The CDR3 spells CAWRWDRGHYGYTF. The CDR3 region has the DNA TGTGCCTGGAGGTGGGACAGGGGGCACTATGGCTACACCTTC.

This chain joins TRBV6-2 or TRBV6-3 and TRBJ2-7; 9 bases agree with TRBD1. Germline assignment: CDR1 MNHEY and CDR2 SVGEGT. CDR3 length: 15 residues. CDR3 protein: CASSSRDRASHEQYV. CDR3 bases: TGTGCCAGCAGTTCCCGGGACAGGGCCTCCCACGAGCAGTACGTC.

The chain links TRBV7-9 to TRBJ2-5; possibly TRBD1 for D (6 bases). The CDR3 runs 16 residues. The germline V gene encodes CDR1 SEHNR and CDR2 FQNEAQ (reference sequence). V lost 1 base and J 2 bases, leaving 14 bases between the germline ends. CDR3 region: CASSLVLAGTQETQYF. The CDR3 nucleotides read TGTGCCAGCAGCTTAGTTCTGGCCGGGACACAAGAGACCCAGTACTTC.

This chain links TRBV4-3 with TRBJ1-2; D is ambiguous. Per germline, CDR1 LGHNA and CDR2 YSLEER. V lost 2 bases and J lost 0, with 10 bases in between. This CDR3 has 15 residues. In nucleotides, the CDR3 is TGCGCCAGCAGCCAAATTGAAGGCTCTAACTATGGCTACACCTTC. Amino acids: CASSQIEGSNYGYTF.

This chain links TRBV18 with TRBJ1-2, with TRBD1 matching over 7 bases. Germline V gives CDR1 KGHSH, CDR2 LQKENI. V lost 1 base to trimming and J lost 4 bases; unmatched junction nucleotides: 9. The CDR3 has 16 amino acids. The CDR3 nucleotides are TGTGCCAGCTCACCACTAGGGACAGACTCTTCCTATGGCTACACCTTC. This translates into CASSPLGTDSSYGYTF.

The chain is built from TRBV7-3 and TRBJ2-5; D tentatively fits TRBD1 or TRBD2 (6 bases each). In germline, CDR1 is SGHTA, CDR2 FQGTGA. CDR3 length: 16 residues. Trimming stripped 5 bases from V and 5 bases from J, with 21 bases between. This CDR3 is CASSPGGSSRGETQYF. CDR3 in DNA: TGTGCCAGCAGCCCAGGAGGGAGTTCGAGGGGGGAGACCCAGTACTTC. The whole variable domain, filled in from reference TRBV7-3 and TRBJ2-5, reads GAGVSQTPSNKVTEKGKYVELRCDPISGHTALYWYRQSLGQGPEFLIYFQGTGAADDSGLPNDRFFAVRPEGSVSTLKIQRTERGDSAVYLCASSPGGSSRGETQYFGPGTRLLVL.

CDR3 amino acids: CASTTDAGETGNEQFF. CDR3 sequence (DNA): TGTGCCAGCACCACAGATGCGGGGGAAACCGGCAATGAGCAGTTCTTC. The rearrangement joins TRBV7-9 to TRBJ2-1; 7 bases line up with TRBD2. V was pared by 7 bases and J by 6 bases, with 15 bases of the junction left unmatched. The CDR3 totals 16 residues. The germline CDR1 and CDR2 sequences are SEHNR and FQNEAQ (reference sequence). Together with reference TRBV7-9 and TRBJ2-1, the CDR3 gives the full variable domain: DTGVSQNPRHKITKRGQNVTFRCDPISEHNRLYWYRQTLGQGPEFLTYFQNEAQLEKSRLLSDRFSAERPKGSFSTLEIQRTEQGDSAMYLCASTTDAGETGNEQFFGPGTRLTVL.

This sequence joins TRBV6-5 and TRBJ1-4, with 9 bases matching TRBD1. Germline V gives CDR1 MNHEY, CDR2 SVGAGI. The CDR3 is 15 amino acids. V gave up 2 bases and J gave up 10 bases; unmatched junction bases: 8. CDR3 coding DNA: TGTGCCAGCAGTTACGTGGGACAGGGTATGGGAAAACTGTTTTTT. Its translation is CASSYVGQGMGKLFF.

This chain links TRBV2 with TRBJ1-5; D perhaps matches TRBD1 (5 bases). The CDR3 is made up of 15 amino acids. Trimming stripped 4 bases from V and 4 bases from J, with 14 bases between. Germline V lookup: CDR1 SNHLY, CDR2 FYNNEI. CDR3 nucleotide sequence: TGTGCCAGCAGTGTTTCGAGACAGTTAAATCAGCCCCAGCATTTT. Its translation is CASSVSRQLNQPQHF.

The chain is built from TRBV6-5 and TRBJ2-5; D uncertain. Germline V CDR1 and CDR2: MNHEY, SVGAGI. The CDR3 covers 12 residues. V lost 5 bases to trimming and J lost 7 bases, with 11 bases between them. In DNA form, the CDR3 reads TGTGCCAGCAGTCCCGGCTGGGGGACCCAGTACTTC. Encoded protein: CASSPGWGTQYF.

V and J are TRBV19 and TRBJ1-1; no clear D. The CDR3 loop spans 16 amino acids. The V gene's germline CDR1 is LNHDA and CDR2 SQIVND (reference sequence). The V end was cut by 0 bases, the J end by 0 bases, with 11 bases between. As DNA, the CDR3 is TGTGCCAGTAGTATAGATCATAGGCTCCTGAACACTGAAGCTTTCTTT. This gives the protein CASSIDHRLLNTEAFF.

The V gene is TRBV20-1, the J gene TRBJ2-1; D is perhaps TRBD2 (6 bases). Germline values: CDR1 DFQATT, CDR2 SNEGSKA (reference sequence). CDR3 length: 14 residues. V dropped 3 bases and J dropped 4 bases, with 13 bases sitting between them. As DNA, the CDR3 is TGCAGTGCTAGTCTAGTGGGGGGATACAATGAGCAGTTCTTC. This encodes CSASLVGGYNEQFF.

The J gene is TRBJ2-3, the V gene TRBV18; perhaps TRBD2 as D (5 bases). Trimming removed 2 bases at V and 5 bases at J, with 5 bases between. Germline V gene data show CDR1 as KGHSH and CDR2 as LQKENI. The CDR3 has 12 residues. This chain's CDR3 is CASSPGRDTQYF. The CDR3 coding sequence is TGTGCCAGCTCACCAGGGAGAGATACGCAGTATTTT.

The rearrangement joins TRBV11-2 to TRBJ2-1, with 8 bases matching TRBD1. Trimming at V came to 1 base and at J to 2 bases, leaving 10 bases not matched to a gene. There are 18 residues in the CDR3. The germline V gene has CDR1 SGHAT and CDR2 FQNNGV. CDR3 DNA: TGTGCCAGCAGCTTAGGGACAGGGCCCTATTCTCCCTACAATGAGCAGTTCTTC. This codes for CASSLGTGPYSPYNEQFF.

V is TRBV2 and J is TRBJ1-5; a possible D gene is TRBD1 (5 bases). This CDR3 has 13 amino acids. Trimming removed 4 bases from V and 6 bases from J, with 10 bases in between. Per germline, CDR1 SNHLY and CDR2 FYNNEI. CDR3 amino acids: CASSAGDGQPQHF. Here the CDR3 DNA reads TGTGCCAGCAGTGCGGGGGACGGTCAGCCCCAGCATTTT.

The chain uses TRBV5-6 and TRBJ2-7; D call uncertain. CDR1 and CDR2 from the germline V gene are SGHDT and YYEEEE. The CDR3 totals 13 residues. V lost 4 bases and J 4 bases, leaving 12 bases between the germline ends. For the CDR3, the DNA is TGTGCCAGCAGCCGAGGCTCCTCATACGAGCAGTACTTC. It yields the protein CASSRGSSYEQYF.

J is TRBJ1-6 and V is TRBV7-6; D is unclear. This CDR3 is 14 amino acids long. V was pared by 5 bases and J by 9 bases, with 14 bases between. The germline CDR1 and CDR2 sequences are SGHVS and FNYEAQ. This CDR3 is CASSLGIGGSPLHF. CDR3 DNA sequence: TGTGCCAGCAGCCTTGGGATAGGTGGTTCACCCCTCCACTTT.

The rearrangement links TRBV4-3 to TRBJ2-5; a weak D match, TRBD1 (5 bases). V gave up 0 bases and J gave up 1 base, with 9 bases separating them. CDR1 and CDR2 (germline): LGHNA, YSLEER. This CDR3 spans 15 amino acids. Here the CDR3 reads CASSQEWTIQETQYF. CDR3 DNA: TGCGCCAGCAGCCAAGAATGGACAATCCAAGAGACCCAGTACTTC.

This chain connects TRBV18 to TRBJ1-1; D is uncertain. This CDR3 has 14 amino acids. Germline CDR1 and CDR2: KGHSH and LQKENI. Trimming removed 0 bases from V and 0 bases from J, with 5 bases in between. CDR3 in DNA: TGTGCCAGCTCACCACCGGCACTGAACACTGAAGCTTTCTTT. Residues: CASSPPALNTEAFF.

This chain connects TRBV29-1 to TRBJ2-5; perhaps D is TRBD1 or TRBD2 (5 bases each). Germline CDR1 SQVTM, CDR2 ANQGSEA. There are 14 residues in the CDR3. Trimming removed 2 bases from V and 5 bases from J, with 15 bases in between. The CDR3 DNA reads as TGCAGCGTTGAAATGGAGGCAGGGTACGAGACCCAGTACTTC. Its translation is CSVEMEAGYETQYF.

The chain carries TRBV12-3 or TRBV12-4 and TRBJ2-2; D unclear. Trimming took 2 bases from V and 6 from J, leaving 7 bases between them. CDR3 length equals 13 residues. The CDR3: CASSLQDPGELFF. As DNA, the CDR3 is TGTGCCAGCAGTTTACAGGATCCCGGGGAGCTGTTTTTT.

V gene TRBV7-9 combines with J gene TRBJ1-1; D perhaps matches TRBD1 (5 bases). The CDR3 runs 12 residues. Germline CDR1 SEHNR, CDR2 FQNEAQ (reference sequence). Trimming removed 7 bases from V and 7 bases from J, with 13 bases in between. In DNA, the CDR3 is TGTGCCAGCACTCAGGGTGGGCTTGAAGCTTTCTTT. Amino acids: CASTQGGLEAFF.

The V call is TRBV29-1, the J call TRBJ2-3; possible D gene TRBD2, 5 bases. Germline V CDR1 and CDR2: SQVTM, ANQGSEA. The CDR3 is 12 amino acids. Trimming removed 2 bases from V and 9 bases from J, with 12 bases in between. CDR3 coding DNA: TGCAGCGTTGAACCAGACCCGGGGACGCAGTATTTT. Translating it yields CSVEPDPGTQYF.

This chain uses TRBV3-1 (or the pseudogene TRBV3-2) with TRBJ2-7, with D unresolved. Trimming pared 4 bases from V and 5 bases from J, leaving 6 bases between. Per the germline V gene, CDR1 is LGHDT and CDR2 is YNNKEL (reference sequence). This CDR3 is built from 11 residues. CDR3 in amino acids: CASSRRDEQYV. The CDR3 bases are TGTGCCAGCAGCCGTCGGGACGAGCAGTACGTC.

The chain carries TRBV18 and TRBJ2-2; 8 bases agree with TRBD1. V shed 5 bases and J 5 bases; nucleotides not matched to a gene: 7. CDR3 size: 15 residues. Per germline, CDR1 KGHSH and CDR2 LQKENI. In DNA, the CDR3 is TGTGCCAGCTCAAACCGGGACAGGCCAACCGGGGAGCTGTTTTTT. Protein: CASSNRDRPTGELFF.

The genes are TRBV5-6 and TRBJ1-2; D not certain. In germline, CDR1 is SGHDT, CDR2 YYEEEE. There are 12 residues in the CDR3. Trimming pared 4 bases from V and 6 bases from J, leaving 10 bases between. CDR3 region: CASSLQSHGYTF. The CDR3 DNA reads as TGTGCCAGCAGCCTCCAATCCCATGGCTACACCTTC.

This clone was counted a single time. V gene TRBV9 combines with J gene TRBJ1-1; TRBD1 might be the D (5 bases). The CDR3 sequence is 11 residues long. The V end lost 4 bases, the J end lost 9 bases, and 10 bases lay between the germline ends. Germline V CDR1 and CDR2: SGDLS, YYNGEE. The CDR3 here is CASSLGGQAFF. CDR3 nucleotides: TGTGCCAGCAGCCTGGGGGGTCAAGCTTTCTTT.

The chain links TRBV7-2 to TRBJ2-3, with D perhaps matching TRBD1 or TRBD2 (6 bases each). The CDR3 extends over 15 amino acids. V lost 5 bases and J lost 1, with 13 bases in between. In germline, CDR1 is SGHTA, CDR2 FQGNSA. As DNA, the CDR3 is TGTGCCAGCAGCCCCGGGGGCCCCCGCACAGATACGCAGTATTTT. Protein: CASSPGGPRTDTQYF.